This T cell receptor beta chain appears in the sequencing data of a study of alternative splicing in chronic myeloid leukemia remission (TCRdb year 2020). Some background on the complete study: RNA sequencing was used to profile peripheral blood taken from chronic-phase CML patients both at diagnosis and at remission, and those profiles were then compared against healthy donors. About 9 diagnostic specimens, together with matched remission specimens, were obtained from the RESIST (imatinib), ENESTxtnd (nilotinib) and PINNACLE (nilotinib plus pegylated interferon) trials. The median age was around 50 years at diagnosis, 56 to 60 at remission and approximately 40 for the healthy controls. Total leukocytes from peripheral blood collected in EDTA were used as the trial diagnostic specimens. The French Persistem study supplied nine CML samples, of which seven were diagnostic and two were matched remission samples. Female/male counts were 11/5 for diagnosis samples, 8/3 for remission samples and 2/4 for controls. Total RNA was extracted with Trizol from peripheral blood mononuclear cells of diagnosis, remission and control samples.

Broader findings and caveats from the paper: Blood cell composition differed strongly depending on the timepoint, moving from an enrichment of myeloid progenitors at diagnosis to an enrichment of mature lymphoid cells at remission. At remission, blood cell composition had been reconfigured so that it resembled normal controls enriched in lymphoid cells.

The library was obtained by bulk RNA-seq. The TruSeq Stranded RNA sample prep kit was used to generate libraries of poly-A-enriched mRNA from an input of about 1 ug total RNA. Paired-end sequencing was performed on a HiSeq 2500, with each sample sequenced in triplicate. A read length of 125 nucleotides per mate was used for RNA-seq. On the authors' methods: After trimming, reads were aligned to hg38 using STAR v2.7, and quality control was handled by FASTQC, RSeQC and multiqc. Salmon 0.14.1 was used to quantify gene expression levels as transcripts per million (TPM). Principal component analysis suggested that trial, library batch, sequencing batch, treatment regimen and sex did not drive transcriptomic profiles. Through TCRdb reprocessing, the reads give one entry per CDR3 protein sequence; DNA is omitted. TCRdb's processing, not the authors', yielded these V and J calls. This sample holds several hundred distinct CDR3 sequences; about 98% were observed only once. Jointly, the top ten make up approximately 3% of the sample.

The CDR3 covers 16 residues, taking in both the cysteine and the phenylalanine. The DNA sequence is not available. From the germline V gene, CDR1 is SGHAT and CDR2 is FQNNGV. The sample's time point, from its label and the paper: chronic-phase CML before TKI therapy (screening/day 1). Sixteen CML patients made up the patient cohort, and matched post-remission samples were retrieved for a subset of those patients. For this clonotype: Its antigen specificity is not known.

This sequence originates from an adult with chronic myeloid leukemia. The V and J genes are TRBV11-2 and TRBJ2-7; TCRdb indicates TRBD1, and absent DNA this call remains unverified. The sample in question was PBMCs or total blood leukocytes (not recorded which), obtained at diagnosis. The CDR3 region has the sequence CASSLTSTGIHYEQYF. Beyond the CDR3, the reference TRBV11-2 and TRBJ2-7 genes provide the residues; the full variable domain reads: EAGVAQSPRYKIIEKRQSVAFWCNPISGHATLYWYQQILGQGPKLLIQFQNNGVVDDSQLPKDRFSAERLKGVDSTLKIQPAKLEDSAVYLCASSLTSTGIHYEQYFGPGTRLTVT.